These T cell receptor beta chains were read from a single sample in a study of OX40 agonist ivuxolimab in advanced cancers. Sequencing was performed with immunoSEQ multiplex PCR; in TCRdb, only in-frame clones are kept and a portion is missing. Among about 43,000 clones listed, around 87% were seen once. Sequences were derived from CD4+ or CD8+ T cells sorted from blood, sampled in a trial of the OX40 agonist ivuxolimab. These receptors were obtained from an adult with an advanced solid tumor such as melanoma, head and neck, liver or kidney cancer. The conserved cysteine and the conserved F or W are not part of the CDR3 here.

cdr3_aa: ASSLGTDYGYT
v_call: TRBV7-9
j_call: TRBJ1-2

cdr3_aa: ASSQDTTNEKLF
v_call: TRBV10-2
j_call: TRBJ1-4

cdr3_aa: ASPGEGGTEAF
v_call: TRBV28
j_call: TRBJ1-1

cdr3_aa: ASSLSVSSGQYNEQF
v_call: TRBV11-2
j_call: TRBJ2-1

cdr3_aa: ASRLGTGSYGYT
v_call: TRBV19
j_call: TRBJ1-2

cdr3_aa: ASTSGVSGNTIY
v_call: TRBV5-1
j_call: TRBJ1-3

cdr3_aa: ASSQIPGLAGSRTSTDTQY
v_call: TRBV10-1
j_call: TRBJ2-3

cdr3_aa: ASTFQGGGRTGELF
v_call: TRBV2
j_call: TRBJ2-2

cdr3_aa: ASSPRQGRETQY
v_call: TRBV18
j_call: TRBJ2-5

cdr3_aa: ASRADIYSNQPQH
v_call: TRBV27
j_call: TRBJ1-5

cdr3_aa: SVEVGETQY
v_call: TRBV29-1
j_call: TRBJ2-5

cdr3_aa: ASSPTTSTDTQY
v_call: TRBV7-2
j_call: TRBJ2-3

cdr3_aa: ASSLASGGAGTQY
v_call: TRBV5-1
j_call: TRBJ2-3

cdr3_aa: ASSRFLDSYGYT
v_call: TRBV4-2
j_call: TRBJ1-2

cdr3_aa: ASSSTAYEQY
v_call: TRBV6-5
j_call: TRBJ2-7

cdr3_aa: ASSYTGQNTEAF
v_call: TRBV6-4
j_call: TRBJ1-1

cdr3_aa: ASSPSRTPGPNYGYT
v_call: TRBV7-8
j_call: TRBJ1-2